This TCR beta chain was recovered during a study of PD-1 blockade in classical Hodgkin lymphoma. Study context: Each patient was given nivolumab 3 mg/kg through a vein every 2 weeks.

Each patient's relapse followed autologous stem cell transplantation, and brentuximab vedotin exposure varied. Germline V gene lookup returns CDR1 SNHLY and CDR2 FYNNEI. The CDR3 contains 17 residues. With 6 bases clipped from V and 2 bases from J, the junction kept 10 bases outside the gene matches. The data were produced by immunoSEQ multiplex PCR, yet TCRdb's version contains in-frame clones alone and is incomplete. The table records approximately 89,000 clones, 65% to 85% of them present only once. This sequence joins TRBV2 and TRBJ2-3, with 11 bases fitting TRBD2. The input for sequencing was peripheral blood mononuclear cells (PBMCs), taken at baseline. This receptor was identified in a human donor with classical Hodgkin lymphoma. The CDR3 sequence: CASSVPTSGVDTDTQYF. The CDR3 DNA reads TGTGCCAGCAGCGTTCCGACTAGCGGGGTAGACACAGATACGCAGTATTTT.